Listed below are T cell receptor beta chains from one sample, sequenced in a study of human T cells and chemical hapten exposure. TCRdb independently ran MiXCR on the RACE reads; one entry per CDR3 protein. The sample lists just over 40,000 distinct CDR3 sequences; around 3% were seen once. Sequencing used whole blood, obtained in connection with sensitization to the hapten diphenylcyclopropenone (DPC). The receptors stem from a man between 40 and 49 years old with alopecia areata. Some clones in this sample may be carry-over from other donors' samples. Each CDR3 is given with its conserved first and last residue. Fields, in order: J gene, V gene, D gene, clone size, CDR3 protein, CDR3 DNA. The D gene is left open where the match is weak. Part of the rows lack a size; the others show once, few, many or a class for expanded clones.

j_gene: TRBJ1-3
v_gene: TRBV25-1
d_gene: .
abundance: few
CDR3aa: CASSELPGRNSGNTIYF
CDR3nt: TGTGCCAGCAGTGAATTGCCCGGACGGAACTCTGGAAACACCATATATTTT

j_gene: TRBJ2-5
v_gene: TRBV20-1
d_gene: .
abundance: many
CDR3aa: CSAWIGQETQYF
CDR3nt: TGCAGTGCATGGATCGGGCAAGAGACCCAGTACTTC

j_gene: TRBJ2-1
v_gene: TRBV20-1
d_gene: TRBD2
abundance: few
CDR3aa: CSASGAGGRLNNEQFF
CDR3nt: TGCAGTGCTAGCGGGGCGGGGGGGAGGCTCAACAATGAGCAGTTCTTC

j_gene: TRBJ2-5
v_gene: TRBV27
d_gene: .
abundance: .
CDR3aa: CASSPNPTGLVGWETQYF
CDR3nt: TGTGCCAGCAGTCCAAATCCGACAGGCTTGGTCGGATGGGAGACCCAGTACTTC

j_gene: TRBJ2-7
v_gene: TRBV11-2
d_gene: TRBD2
abundance: .
CDR3aa: CASTGLAGGYEQYF
CDR3nt: TGTGCCAGCACGGGACTAGCGGGAGGGTACGAGCAGTACTTC

j_gene: TRBJ2-6
v_gene: TRBV27
d_gene: .
abundance: many
CDR3aa: CASSSSGVGPGANVLTF
CDR3nt: TGTGCCAGCAGTTCTTCCGGTGTGGGGCCTGGGGCCAACGTCCTGACTTTC

j_gene: TRBJ2-3
v_gene: TRBV29-1
d_gene: .
abundance: many
CDR3aa: CSVDPTQGTDTQYF
CDR3nt: TGCAGCGTCGATCCAACACAGGGCACAGATACGCAGTATTTT

j_gene: TRBJ1-5
v_gene: TRBV7-2
d_gene: TRBD1
abundance: .
CDR3aa: CASSLPTGVYSNQPQHF
CDR3nt: TGTGCCAGCAGCTTACCAACAGGGGTTTATAGCAATCAGCCCCAGCATTTT

j_gene: TRBJ1-1
v_gene: TRBV15
d_gene: TRBD1
abundance: many
CDR3aa: CATSRYTGTGYTEAFF
CDR3nt: TGTGCCACCAGCAGATACACCGGGACAGGGTACACTGAAGCTTTCTTT

j_gene: TRBJ1-3
v_gene: TRBV18
d_gene: .
abundance: many
CDR3aa: CASSSYSTGQRGDSGNTIYF
CDR3nt: TGTGCCAGCTCTTCTTACAGTACGGGTCAACGAGGGGACTCTGGAAACACCATATATTTT

j_gene: TRBJ2-1
v_gene: TRBV29-1
d_gene: .
abundance: .
CDR3aa: CSAVGLGARGNEQFF
CDR3nt: TGCAGCGCCGTAGGCCTCGGGGCGCGAGGCAATGAGCAGTTCTTC

j_gene: TRBJ1-2
v_gene: TRBV6-1
d_gene: .
abundance: few
CDR3aa: CASTYSSVYTF
CDR3nt: TGTGCCAGCACTTACTCCTCCGTCTACACCTTC

j_gene: TRBJ2-5
v_gene: TRBV4-1
d_gene: .
abundance: many
CDR3aa: CASSQDWTLETQYF
CDR3nt: TGCGCCAGCAGCCAAGATTGGACCCTTGAGACCCAGTACTTC

j_gene: TRBJ2-3
v_gene: TRBV5-1
d_gene: TRBD2
abundance: many
CDR3aa: CASSSTSASTDTQYF
CDR3nt: TGCGCCAGCAGCTCGACTAGCGCAAGCACAGATACGCAGTATTTT

j_gene: TRBJ2-1
v_gene: TRBV2
d_gene: .
abundance: many
CDR3aa: CASSENWGTEQFF
CDR3nt: TGTGCCAGCAGTGAAAATTGGGGAACCGAGCAGTTCTTC

j_gene: TRBJ2-1
v_gene: TRBV20-1
d_gene: .
abundance: few
CDR3aa: CSARDQAEIRSYNEQFF
CDR3nt: TGCAGTGCTAGAGATCAGGCAGAAATTCGCTCCTACAATGAGCAGTTCTTC

j_gene: TRBJ2-7
v_gene: TRBV6-5
d_gene: .
abundance: many
CDR3aa: CASRKKAGTTYEQYF
CDR3nt: TGTGCCAGCAGAAAAAAGGCAGGGACCACCTACGAGCAGTACTTC

j_gene: TRBJ2-5
v_gene: TRBV6-6
d_gene: .
abundance: many
CDR3aa: CASRGQETQYF
CDR3nt: TGTGCCAGCAGGGGCCAGGAGACCCAGTACTTC

j_gene: TRBJ1-2
v_gene: TRBV27
d_gene: .
abundance: many
CDR3aa: CASRGGNYGYTF
CDR3nt: TGTGCCAGCAGGGGGGGTAATTATGGCTACACCTTC

j_gene: TRBJ2-3
v_gene: TRBV30
d_gene: TRBD2
abundance: many
CDR3aa: CAWTAGFGTDTQYF
CDR3nt: TGTGCCTGGACAGCGGGGTTTGGGACAGATACGCAGTATTTT

j_gene: TRBJ1-5
v_gene: TRBV12-3/TRBV12-4
d_gene: TRBD1
abundance: many
CDR3aa: CASSRDRDIQPQHF
CDR3nt: TGTGCCAGCAGTAGAGACAGGGATATTCAGCCCCAGCATTTT

j_gene: TRBJ1-4
v_gene: TRBV4-1
d_gene: TRBD1
abundance: many
CDR3aa: CASSLPGQGSEKLFF
CDR3nt: TGCGCCAGCAGCCTGCCGGGACAGGGGTCGGAAAAACTGTTTTTT

j_gene: TRBJ1-3
v_gene: TRBV7-9
d_gene: .
abundance: many
CDR3aa: CASSSWDPSSGNTIYF
CDR3nt: TGTGCCAGCAGCTCATGGGACCCGAGCTCTGGAAACACCATATATTTT

j_gene: TRBJ1-2
v_gene: TRBV19
d_gene: .
abundance: .
CDR3aa: CASSIGGGEIGYGYTF
CDR3nt: TGTGCCAGTAGTATCGGGGGTGGGGAGATCGGCTATGGCTACACCTTC

j_gene: TRBJ2-3
v_gene: TRBV29-1
d_gene: TRBD1
abundance: many
CDR3aa: CSVEQGEGDTQYF
CDR3nt: TGCAGCGTTGAACAGGGGGAAGGAGATACGCAGTATTTT

j_gene: TRBJ2-5
v_gene: TRBV5-6
d_gene: TRBD2
abundance: many
CDR3aa: CASSLPKGLAETQYF
CDR3nt: TGTGCCAGCAGCCTACCCAAGGGACTAGCGGAGACCCAGTACTTC

j_gene: TRBJ2-2
v_gene: TRBV7-2
d_gene: .
abundance: many
CDR3aa: CAMRTGSLTGELFF
CDR3nt: TGTGCCATGCGGACGGGGTCACTAACCGGGGAGCTGTTTTTT

j_gene: TRBJ2-2
v_gene: TRBV7-3
d_gene: .
abundance: few
CDR3aa: CASSSRGRTPGELFF
CDR3nt: TGTGCCAGCAGCTCACGGGGCAGAACACCCGGGGAGCTGTTTTTT

j_gene: TRBJ1-5
v_gene: TRBV15
d_gene: .
abundance: few
CDR3aa: CATSRDKQFGQPQHF
CDR3nt: TGTGCCACCAGCAGAGATAAGCAGTTCGGTCAGCCCCAGCATTTT